This entry lists 24 T cell receptor beta chains sequenced from one sample in a study of OX40 agonist ivuxolimab in advanced cancers. Assay: immunoSEQ multiplex PCR; the TCRdb copy retains only in-frame clones and omits some. The sample lists about 41,000 clones, about 90% seen once, with approximately 3.7% in the top ten. Material: CD4+ or CD8+ T cells sorted from blood, obtained in a trial of the OX40 agonist ivuxolimab. The receptors shown here come from an adult with an advanced solid tumor such as melanoma, head and neck, liver or kidney cancer.

The chain links TRBV19 to TRBJ1-4; the D is unclear. CDR1 is LNHDA, CDR2 SQIVND, per germline (reference sequence). The CDR3 has 15 amino acids. V was shortened by 3 bases and J by 0 bases, with 8 bases between the two germline ends. As DNA, the CDR3 is TGTGCCAGTAGTATCGTAACCGCAACTAATGAAAAACTGTTTTTT. It specifies CASSIVTATNEKLFF.

The V call is TRBV7-2, the J call TRBJ1-6; TRBD1 might be the D (5 bases). CDR1 SGHTA and CDR2 FQGNSA come from the germline V gene. Trimming shortened V by 4 bases and J by 10 bases, and 14 bases separated the two germline ends. The CDR3 consists of 14 residues. For the CDR3, the DNA is TGTGCCAGCAGCTGGTACGGGGCGACCTCACCCCTCCACTTT. Its protein is CASSWYGATSPLHF.

This chain uses TRBV11-3 with TRBJ1-1; D not certain. The V gene's germline CDR1 is SGHNT and CDR2 YENEEA. The length of the CDR3 is 16 residues. V was trimmed by 3 bases and J by 2 bases, leaving 16 bases between them. The CDR3 DNA follows: TGTGCCAGCAGCTTCTCTTTTTTCCTGGGTAACACTGAAGCTTTCTTT. It translates to CASSFSFFLGNTEAFF.

The V call is TRBV28, the J call TRBJ2-7, with a tentative D call TRBD2 (6 bases). This CDR3 contains 13 residues. Germline loops: CDR1 MDHEN, CDR2 SYDVKM. V lost 7 bases and J 3 bases, leaving 13 bases between the germline ends. The CDR3 sequence: CASTPGLHYEQYF. In DNA form, the CDR3 reads TGTGCCAGCACCCCGGGACTGCACTACGAGCAGTACTTC.

The chain employs TRBV11-3 and TRBJ2-3; 10 bases map to TRBD2. V was pared by 5 bases and J by 8 bases, with 13 bases of the junction left unmatched. Germline V gene data show CDR1 as SGHNT and CDR2 as YENEEA. The CDR3 is 16 amino acids. CDR3 residues: CASSAGTSERFGTQYF. The CDR3 region has the DNA TGTGCCAGCAGCGCTGGGACTAGCGAGCGGTTTGGTACGCAGTATTTT.

This chain connects TRBV28 to TRBJ2-7, with D perhaps assigned TRBD1 or TRBD2 (6 bases each). V was cut by 5 bases and J by 4 bases, with 21 bases left in between. Per the germline V gene, CDR1 is MDHEN and CDR2 is SYDVKM. The CDR3 has 16 amino acids. CDR3 coding DNA: TGTGCCAGCAGTCGGGGGCCGGGATCCTTTTCATACGAGCAGTACTTC. It yields the protein CASSRGPGSFSYEQYF. Looking up the rest from reference TRBV28 and TRBJ2-7 gives the full variable domain: DVKVTQSSRYLVKRTGEKVFLECVQDMDHENMFWYRQDPGLGLRLIYFSYDVKMKEKGDIPEGYSVSREKKERFSLILESASTNQTSMYLCASSRGPGSFSYEQYFGPGTRLTVT.

DNA of the CDR3: TGTGCCAGCAGCCGGGCCGGGGGGTACAATTCCTACGAGCAGTACTTC. Translating gives CASSRAGGYNSYEQYF. The chain joins TRBV7-2 to TRBJ2-7, with 7 nucleotides matching TRBD2. Germline V gene data show CDR1 as SGHTA and CDR2 as FQGNSA. V dropped 5 bases and J dropped 1; count of bases not matched to a gene: 11. CDR3 length: 16 amino acids.

This clone appeared a single time. The V and J genes are TRBV6-5 and TRBJ2-1; 9 bases match TRBD2. This CDR3 comprises 15 residues. Germline V gene lookup returns CDR1 MNHEY and CDR2 SVGAGI. V shed 4 bases and J 6 bases; nucleotides not matched to a gene: 7. The CDR3 DNA reads TGTGCCAGCAGTTTTAGCGGGAGCGTTGGCAATGAGCAGTTCTTC. Its protein product is CASSFSGSVGNEQFF.

V and J are TRBV7-9 and TRBJ2-1; TRBD1 aligns across 7 bases. The CDR3 consists of 17 residues. The germline CDR1 and CDR2 sequences are SEHNR and FQNEAQ (reference sequence). Unmatched junction bases numbered 8, after V lost 3 bases and J lost 0 bases. This CDR3 is CASSLLQGTPSYNEQFF. The CDR3 nucleotides read TGTGCCAGCAGCTTGCTACAGGGGACCCCCTCCTACAATGAGCAGTTCTTC.

This chain uses TRBV5-4 with TRBJ2-3; 7 nucleotides line up with TRBD2. This CDR3 is built from 18 residues. Germline V gene lookup returns CDR1 SGHNT and CDR2 YYREEE (reference sequence). V shed 0 bases and J 2 bases; nucleotides not matched to a gene: 12. This chain's CDR3 is CASSLVSSGTLFTDTQYF. As DNA, the CDR3 is TGTGCCAGCAGCTTGGTTTCTAGCGGAACTTTATTCACAGATACGCAGTATTTT.

J is TRBJ2-1 and V is TRBV5-4; 10 bases map to TRBD2. The CDR3 length is 15 residues. The junction had 7 bases not matched to a gene; V was cut back by 0 bases and J by 10 bases. Germline V gene data show CDR1 as SGHNT and CDR2 as YYREEE (reference sequence). This chain's CDR3 is CASSLEREGLGEQFF. CDR3 nucleotides: TGTGCCAGCAGCTTGGAGCGGGAGGGCCTTGGGGAGCAGTTCTTC.

The chain recombines TRBV2 with TRBJ2-3; 7 positions agree with TRBD1. Germline lookup yields CDR1 SNHLY and CDR2 FYNNEI. The V gene end was trimmed by 9 bases and the J gene end by 3 bases; junction bases not matched to a gene: 9. CDR3 length equals 14 residues. The CDR3 nucleotides read TGTGCCAGTACTCCGGGACAGATAACAGATACGCAGTATTTT. Protein: CASTPGQITDTQYF.

V usage is TRBV6-1 and J usage is TRBJ1-2; D perhaps matches TRBD1 (5 bases). V was trimmed by 2 bases and J by 6 bases, leaving 13 bases between them. The CDR3 is 14 residues long. Germline V gene lookup returns CDR1 MNHNS and CDR2 SASEGT. The CDR3 spells CASSERTGFNGYTF. The CDR3 bases are TGTGCCAGCAGTGAACGAACAGGCTTTAATGGCTACACCTTC.

The rearrangement links TRBV13 to TRBJ1-6; 8 nucleotides match TRBD1. The CDR3 is 14 residues long. The trim removed 8 bases at V and 10 bases at J, leaving 10 bases unmatched. CDR1 and CDR2 (germline): PRHDT, FYEKMQ (reference sequence). The CDR3: CASRYRTGRSPLHF. Written as DNA, the CDR3 is TGTGCCAGCCGCTATCGGACAGGGCGGTCACCCCTCCACTTT.

The V call is TRBV9, the J call TRBJ2-7; 11 bases are shared with TRBD2. The CDR3 loop spans 15 amino acids. V lost 2 bases and J lost 2; bases outside the gene matches: 3. The germline V gene has CDR1 SGDLS and CDR2 YYNGEE. This CDR3 reads CASSVGLAEPYEQYF. In DNA, the CDR3 is TGTGCCAGCAGCGTGGGACTAGCGGAGCCCTACGAGCAGTACTTC. Drawing the rest from reference TRBV9 and TRBJ2-7, the complete variable domain is DSGVTQTPKHLITATGQRVTLRCSPRSGDLSVYWYQQSLDQGLQFLIQYYNGEERAKGNILERFSAQQFPDLHSELNLSSLELGDSALYFCASSVGLAEPYEQYFGPGTRLTVT.

This chain connects TRBV11-3 to TRBJ1-1, with no clear D. The CDR3 is made up of 12 amino acids. The germline V gene has CDR1 SGHNT and CDR2 YENEEA. V was cut by 5 bases and J by 6 bases, with 10 bases left in between. The CDR3: CASSPGMAEAFF. The CDR3 region has the DNA TGTGCCAGCAGCCCTGGGATGGCTGAAGCTTTCTTT.

The chain recombines TRBV29-1 with TRBJ2-2, with D uncertain. With 0 bases removed from V and 1 base from J, the gap between germline ends came to 9 bases. CDR3 size: 15 residues. Per germline, CDR1 SQVTM and CDR2 ANQGSEA. Here the CDR3 DNA reads TGCAGCGTTGAAGATCGAGCACTGAACACCGGGGAGCTGTTTTTT. It translates to CSVEDRALNTGELFF.

The chain recombines TRBV6-5 with TRBJ1-2; 7 bases line up with TRBD1. With 5 bases clipped from V and 2 bases from J, the junction kept 5 bases outside the gene matches. This CDR3 comprises 14 residues. CDR1 MNHEY and CDR2 SVGAGI come from the germline V gene. The CDR3 spells CASSTTTGNYGYTF. DNA for the CDR3: TGTGCCAGCAGTACGACGACAGGGAACTATGGCTACACCTTC.

V gene TRBV30 combines with J gene TRBJ1-4, with D possibly being TRBD1 (5 bases). Per germline, CDR1 GTSNPN and CDR2 SVGIG (reference sequence). The CDR3 consists of 14 residues. The V and J ends lost 4 bases and 7 bases respectively, with 16 bases between them. CDR3 DNA sequence: TGTGCCTGGATCGGGCCTGGGGGGAGTGAAAAACTGTTTTTT. It codes for CAWIGPGGSEKLFF.

The chain combines TRBV10-3 with TRBJ1-2; 10 bases are a match to TRBD1. V shed 6 bases and J 4 bases; nucleotides not matched to a gene: 5. The CDR3 spans 14 residues. Germline values: CDR1 ENHRY, CDR2 SYGVKD. CDR3 sequence reads: CAIRTTGGGYGYTF. The CDR3 bases are TGTGCCATCAGGACGACAGGGGGCGGCTATGGCTACACCTTC.

This chain joins TRBV28 and TRBJ2-2; D is uncertain. CDR3 length: 15 residues. CDR1 and CDR2 from the germline V gene are MDHEN and SYDVKM. V gave up 6 bases and J gave up 0 bases, with 11 bases separating them. DNA of the CDR3: TGTGCCAGCAGCCTTGACCCAACGAACACCGGGGAGCTGTTTTTT. It translates to CASSLDPTNTGELFF. Filled out from reference TRBV28 and TRBJ2-2, the complete variable domain reads DVKVTQSSRYLVKRTGEKVFLECVQDMDHENMFWYRQDPGLGLRLIYFSYDVKMKEKGDIPEGYSVSREKKERFSLILESASTNQTSMYLCASSLDPTNTGELFFGEGSRLTVL.

V is TRBV13 and J is TRBJ2-1; TRBD1 matches at 11 bases. The J segment lost 4 bases and the V segment lost 5 bases, leaving 4 bases of the junction unmatched. The CDR3 is 15 residues long. In germline, CDR1 is PRHDT, CDR2 FYEKMQ (reference sequence). CDR3 sequence reads: CASSVRDRGYNEQFF. The CDR3 region has the DNA TGTGCCAGCAGCGTCCGGGACAGGGGGTACAATGAGCAGTTCTTC.

J is TRBJ2-5 and V is TRBV7-2; TRBD2 agrees at 10 bases. Germline V gene sequence: CDR1 SGHTA, CDR2 FQGNSA. The V and J ends lost 1 base and 5 bases, in that order; junction bases with no gene match: 10. There are 17 residues in the CDR3. The CDR3: CASSLGDIAGGAETQYF. Here the CDR3 DNA reads TGTGCCAGCAGCTTAGGCGATATAGCGGGAGGTGCCGAGACCCAGTACTTC.

Turning to this clone: An end of the junction differs from the germline gene, which may be a read error. V usage is TRBV7-7 and J usage is TRBJ2-7, with a weak D call TRBD2 (5 bases). This CDR3 region has 15 residues. The germline CDR1 and CDR2 sequences are SSHAT and FNYEAQ (reference sequence). This CDR3 is CASSLALDPTYEQYF. The DNA of the CDR3 is TGTGCTAGCAGCTTAGCGCTGGACCCCACCTACGAGCAGTACTTC.